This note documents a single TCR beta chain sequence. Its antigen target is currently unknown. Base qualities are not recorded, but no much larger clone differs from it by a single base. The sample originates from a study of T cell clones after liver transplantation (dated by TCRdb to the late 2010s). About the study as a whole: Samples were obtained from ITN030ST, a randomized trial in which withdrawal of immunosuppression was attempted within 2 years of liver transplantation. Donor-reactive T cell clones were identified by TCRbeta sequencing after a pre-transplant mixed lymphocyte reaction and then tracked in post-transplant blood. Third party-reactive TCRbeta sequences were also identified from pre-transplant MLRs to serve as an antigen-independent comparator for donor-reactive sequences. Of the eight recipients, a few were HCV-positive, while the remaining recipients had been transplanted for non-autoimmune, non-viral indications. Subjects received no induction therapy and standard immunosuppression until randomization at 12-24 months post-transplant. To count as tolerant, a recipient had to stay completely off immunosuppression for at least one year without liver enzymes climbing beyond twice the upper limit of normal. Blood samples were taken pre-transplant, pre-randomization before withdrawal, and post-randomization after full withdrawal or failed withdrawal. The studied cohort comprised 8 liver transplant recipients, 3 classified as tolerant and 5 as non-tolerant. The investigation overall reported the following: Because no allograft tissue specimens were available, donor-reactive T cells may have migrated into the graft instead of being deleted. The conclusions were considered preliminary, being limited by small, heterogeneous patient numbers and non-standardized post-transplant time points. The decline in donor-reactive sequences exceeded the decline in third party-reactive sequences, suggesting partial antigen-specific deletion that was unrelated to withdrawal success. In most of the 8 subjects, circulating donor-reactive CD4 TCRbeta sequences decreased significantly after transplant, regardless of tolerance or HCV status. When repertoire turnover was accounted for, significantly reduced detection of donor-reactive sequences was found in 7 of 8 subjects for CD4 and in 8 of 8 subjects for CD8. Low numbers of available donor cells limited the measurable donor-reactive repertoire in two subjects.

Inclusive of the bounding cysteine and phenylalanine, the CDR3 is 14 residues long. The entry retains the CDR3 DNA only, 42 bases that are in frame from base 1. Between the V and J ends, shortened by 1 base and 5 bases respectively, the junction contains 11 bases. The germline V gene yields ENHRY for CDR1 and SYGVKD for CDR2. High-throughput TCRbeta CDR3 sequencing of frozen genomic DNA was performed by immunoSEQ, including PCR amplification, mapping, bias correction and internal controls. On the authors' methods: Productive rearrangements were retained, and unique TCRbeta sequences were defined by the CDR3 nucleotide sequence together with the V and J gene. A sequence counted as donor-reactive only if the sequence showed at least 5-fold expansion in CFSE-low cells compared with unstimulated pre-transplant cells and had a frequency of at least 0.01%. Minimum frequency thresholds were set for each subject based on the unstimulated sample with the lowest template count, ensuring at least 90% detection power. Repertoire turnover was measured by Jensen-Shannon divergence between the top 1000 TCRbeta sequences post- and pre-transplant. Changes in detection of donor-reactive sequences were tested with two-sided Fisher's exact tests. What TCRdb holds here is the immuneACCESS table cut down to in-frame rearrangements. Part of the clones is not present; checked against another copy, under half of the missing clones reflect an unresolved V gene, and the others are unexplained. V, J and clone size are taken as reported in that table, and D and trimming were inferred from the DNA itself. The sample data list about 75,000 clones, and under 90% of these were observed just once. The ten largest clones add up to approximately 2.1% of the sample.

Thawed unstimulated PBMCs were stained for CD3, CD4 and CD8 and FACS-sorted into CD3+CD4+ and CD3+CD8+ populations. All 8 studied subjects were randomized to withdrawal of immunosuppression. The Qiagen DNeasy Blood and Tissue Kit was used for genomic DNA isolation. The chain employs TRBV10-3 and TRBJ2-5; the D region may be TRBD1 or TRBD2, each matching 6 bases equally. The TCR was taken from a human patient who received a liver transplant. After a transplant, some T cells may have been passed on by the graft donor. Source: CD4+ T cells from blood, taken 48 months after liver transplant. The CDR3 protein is CAISEFGGRETQYF. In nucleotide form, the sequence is TGTGCCATCAGTGAGTTCGGGGGCCGGGAGACCCAGTACTTC.